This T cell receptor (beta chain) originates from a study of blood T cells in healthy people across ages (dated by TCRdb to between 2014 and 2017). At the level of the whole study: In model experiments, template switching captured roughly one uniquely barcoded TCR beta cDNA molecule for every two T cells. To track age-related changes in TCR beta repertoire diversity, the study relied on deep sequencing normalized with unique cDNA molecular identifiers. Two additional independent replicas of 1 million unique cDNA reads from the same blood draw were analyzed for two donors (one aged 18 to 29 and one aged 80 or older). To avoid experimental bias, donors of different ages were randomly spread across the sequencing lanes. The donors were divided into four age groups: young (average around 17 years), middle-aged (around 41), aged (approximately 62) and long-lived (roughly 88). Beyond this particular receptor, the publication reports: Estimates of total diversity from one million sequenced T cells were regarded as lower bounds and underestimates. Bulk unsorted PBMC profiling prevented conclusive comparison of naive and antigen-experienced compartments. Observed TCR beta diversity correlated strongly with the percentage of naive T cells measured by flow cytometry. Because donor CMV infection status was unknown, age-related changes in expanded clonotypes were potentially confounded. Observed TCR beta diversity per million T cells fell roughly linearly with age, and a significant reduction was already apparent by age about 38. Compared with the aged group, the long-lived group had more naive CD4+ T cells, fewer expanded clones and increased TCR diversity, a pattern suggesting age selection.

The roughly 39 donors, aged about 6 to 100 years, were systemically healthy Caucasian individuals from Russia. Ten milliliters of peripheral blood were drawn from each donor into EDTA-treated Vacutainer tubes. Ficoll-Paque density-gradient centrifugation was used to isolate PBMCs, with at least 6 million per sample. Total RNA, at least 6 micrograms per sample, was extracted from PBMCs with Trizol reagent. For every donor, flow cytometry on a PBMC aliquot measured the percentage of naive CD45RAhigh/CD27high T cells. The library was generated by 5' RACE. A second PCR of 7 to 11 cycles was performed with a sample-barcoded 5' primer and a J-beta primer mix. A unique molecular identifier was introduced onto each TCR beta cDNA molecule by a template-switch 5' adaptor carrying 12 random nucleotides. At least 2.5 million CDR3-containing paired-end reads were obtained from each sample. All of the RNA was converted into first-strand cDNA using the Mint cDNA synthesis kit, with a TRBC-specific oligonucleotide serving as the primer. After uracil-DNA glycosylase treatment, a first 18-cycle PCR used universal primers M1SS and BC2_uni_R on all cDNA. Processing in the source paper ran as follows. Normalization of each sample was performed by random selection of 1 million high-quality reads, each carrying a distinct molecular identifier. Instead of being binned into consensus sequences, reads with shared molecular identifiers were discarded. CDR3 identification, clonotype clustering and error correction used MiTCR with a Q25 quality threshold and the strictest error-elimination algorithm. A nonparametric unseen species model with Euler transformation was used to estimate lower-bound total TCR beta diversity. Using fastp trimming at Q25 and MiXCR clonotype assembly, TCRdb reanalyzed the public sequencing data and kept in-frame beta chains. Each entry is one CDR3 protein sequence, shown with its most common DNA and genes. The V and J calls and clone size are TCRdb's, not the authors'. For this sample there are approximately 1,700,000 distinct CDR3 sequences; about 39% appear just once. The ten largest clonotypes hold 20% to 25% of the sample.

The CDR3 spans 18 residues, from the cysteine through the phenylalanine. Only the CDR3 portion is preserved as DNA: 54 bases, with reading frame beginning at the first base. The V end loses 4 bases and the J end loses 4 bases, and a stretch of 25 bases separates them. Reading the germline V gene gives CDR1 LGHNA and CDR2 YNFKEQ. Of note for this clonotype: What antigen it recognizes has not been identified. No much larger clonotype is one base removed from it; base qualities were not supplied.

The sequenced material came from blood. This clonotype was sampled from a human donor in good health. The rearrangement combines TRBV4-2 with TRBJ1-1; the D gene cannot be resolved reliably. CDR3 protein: CASSRTWVEEGRSTEAFF. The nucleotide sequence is TGTGCCAGCAGCCGTACCTGGGTGGAGGAGGGTAGAAGCACTGAAGCTTTCTTT.